The following is a T cell receptor (beta chain) sequence with its context. Sequenced by immunoSEQ multiplex PCR; TCRdb stores in-frame clones only, minus some. The data show about 980,000 clones, over 60% seen once. This entry comes from a study of shared clonotypes between healthy human individuals. The wider study: A couple of female and a few male donors aged 18 to 49 were enrolled. Used for every donor were three CD4 naive, three CD4 memory, two CD8 naive and one CD8 memory plate.

Free of recent acute infections or vaccinations, the donors were healthy HIV-negative adults. The CDR3 has 14 amino acids. CDR1 and CDR2 (germline): SGDLS, YYNGEE. The germline V and J ends were trimmed by 2 bases and 5 bases, with 11 bases remaining between them. This TCR was recovered from a man in his late teens or twenties in good health. The sample was memory CD4+ T cells sorted from blood. Subset: CD45RA-negative fraction. The rearrangement joins TRBV9 to TRBJ2-1, with TRBD2 as a possible D gene (5 bases). CDR3 in DNA: TGTGCCAGCAGCGTGGAGGAGGTTCACAATGAGCAGTTCTTC. Translated, it gives CASSVEEVHNEQFF. The variable domain in full, with the rest retrieved from reference TRBV9 and TRBJ2-1, is DSGVTQTPKHLITATGQRVTLRCSPRSGDLSVYWYQQSLDQGLQFLIQYYNGEERAKGNILERFSAQQFPDLHSELNLSSLELGDSALYFCASSVEEVHNEQFFGPGTRLTVL.